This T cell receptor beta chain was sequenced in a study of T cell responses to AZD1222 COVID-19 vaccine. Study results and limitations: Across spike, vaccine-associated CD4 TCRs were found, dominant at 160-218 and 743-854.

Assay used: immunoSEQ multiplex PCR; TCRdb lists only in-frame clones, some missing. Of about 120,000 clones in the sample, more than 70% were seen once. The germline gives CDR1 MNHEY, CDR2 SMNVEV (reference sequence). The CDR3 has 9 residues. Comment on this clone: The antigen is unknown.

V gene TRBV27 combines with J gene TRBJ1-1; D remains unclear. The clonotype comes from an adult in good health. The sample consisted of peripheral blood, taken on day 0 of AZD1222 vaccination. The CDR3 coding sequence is TGTGTCGATGCCCCTGAAGCTTTCTTT. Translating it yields CVDAPEAFF.